The next 20 T cell receptor beta chains were all read from a single sample in a study of blood T cell repertoires in COVID-19. Data came from immunoSEQ multiplex PCR; TCRdb stores just in-frame clones and leaves some out. The sample includes about 46,000 clones, 87% of them seen just once. Sequencing input: peripheral blood. The receptor source for this set is a human donor in a cohort sampled during active COVID-19.

This clone appeared a single time. This chain links TRBV13 with TRBJ2-7; no firm D call. This CDR3 has 14 residues. Germline V CDR1 and CDR2: PRHDT, FYEKMQ (reference sequence). The ends were cut back, 0 bases at V and 3 bases at J, with 9 bases in the middle. The CDR3: CASSLGLAGYEQYF. For the CDR3, the DNA is TGTGCCAGCAGCTTAGGCCTCGCCGGCTACGAGCAGTACTTC.

The J gene is TRBJ2-7, the V gene TRBV6-2 or TRBV6-3, with TRBD1 as a possible D gene (5 bases). V shed 1 base and J shed 5 bases, with 15 bases lying between them. The CDR3 runs 15 residues. Germline CDR1 MNHEY, CDR2 SVGEGT. For the CDR3, the DNA is TGTGCCAGCAGTTACTTTTGGCAGGGTCAGCACGAGCAGTACTTC. Protein sequence: CASSYFWQGQHEQYF.

The chain joins TRBV2 to TRBJ2-7, with 11 nucleotides matching TRBD2. Germline loops: CDR1 SNHLY, CDR2 FYNNEI. This CDR3 is 16 amino acids long. After removal of 1 base from V and 0 bases from J, the junction contained 2 bases not matched to a gene. The CDR3 spells CASSEGLAGGSYEQYF. DNA for the CDR3: TGTGCCAGCAGTGAAGGTCTAGCGGGAGGCTCCTACGAGCAGTACTTC.

The chain has TRBV2 and TRBJ2-2, with D unclear. The CDR3 runs to 14 residues. Germline V gene data show CDR1 as SNHLY and CDR2 as FYNNEI. Trimming stripped 4 bases from V and 1 base from J, with 7 bases between. The DNA for the CDR3 is TGTGCCAGCAGTGGTTTGCGGAACACCGGGGAGCTGTTTTTT. This gives the protein CASSGLRNTGELFF.

V usage is TRBV5-1 and J usage is TRBJ1-1; 8 bases map to TRBD1. CDR1 and CDR2 (germline): SGHRS, YFSETQ. The V gene end was trimmed by 2 bases and the J gene end by 1 base; junction bases not matched to a gene: 10. The CDR3 consists of 17 residues. The CDR3: CASSFNGQGNPNTEAFF. CDR3 coding DNA: TGCGCCAGCAGCTTCAATGGACAGGGCAACCCGAACACTGAAGCTTTCTTT.

The genes are TRBV4-2 and TRBJ2-7; D gene unclear. The CDR3 spans 15 residues. The V end was cut by 0 bases, the J end by 2 bases, with 11 bases between. CDR1 is LGHNA, CDR2 YNFKEQ, per germline. CDR3 bases: TGTGCCAGCAGCCAAGAGTGGCAGAACACCTACGAGCAGTACTTC. It yields the protein CASSQEWQNTYEQYF.

The gene calls are TRBV6-1 and TRBJ2-7; D is possibly TRBD2 (6 bases). V gave up 2 bases and J gave up 3 bases, with 11 bases separating them. There are 14 residues in the CDR3. CDR1 is MNHNS, CDR2 SASEGT, per germline. This chain's CDR3 is CASSEFRGGYEQYF. DNA for the CDR3: TGTGCCAGCAGTGAATTTCGGGGAGGCTACGAGCAGTACTTC.

The V and J genes are TRBV28 and TRBJ2-7; D gene unclear. This CDR3 is 13 amino acids long. Trimming removed 7 bases at V and 0 bases at J, with 10 bases between. From germline, CDR1 is MDHEN and CDR2 SYDVKM. Here the CDR3 DNA reads TGTGCCAGCACGACTCTTAACTCCTACGAGCAGTACTTC. This encodes CASTTLNSYEQYF.

The J gene is TRBJ2-7, the V gene TRBV18, with D uncertain. The V gene's germline CDR1 is KGHSH and CDR2 LQKENI. The CDR3 is 14 residues long. V dropped 2 bases and J dropped 0 bases, with 8 bases sitting between them. The CDR3 coding sequence is TGTGCCAGCTCACCAGGGTTAGCCTCCTACGAGCAGTACTTC. This translates into CASSPGLASYEQYF.

The rearrangement uses TRBV5-1 and TRBJ1-1; 7 bases are a match to TRBD1. After removal of 4 bases from V and 4 bases from J, the junction contained 13 bases not matched to a gene. Germline V CDR1 and CDR2: SGHRS, YFSETQ. The CDR3 contains 16 residues. Here the CDR3 reads CASSVQGGGWGTEAFF. The CDR3 coding sequence is TGCGCCAGCAGCGTCCAAGGGGGCGGTTGGGGCACTGAAGCTTTCTTT.

The chain recombines TRBV6-2 or TRBV6-3 with TRBJ1-3; no firm D call. The V and J ends lost 4 bases and 3 bases respectively, with 4 bases between them. The CDR3 consists of 12 residues. The germline V gene encodes CDR1 MNHEY and CDR2 SVGEGT. The DNA of the CDR3 is TGTGCCAGCAGTTCTTTTGGAAACACCATATATTTT. Its translation: CASSSFGNTIYF.

This clone was seen only once. This sequence joins TRBV30 and TRBJ2-7, with D possibly TRBD1 on 5 matching bases. Trimming removed 1 base from V and 3 bases from J, with 7 bases in between. Germline V gives CDR1 GTSNPN, CDR2 SVGIG (reference sequence). The length of the CDR3 is 12 residues. CDR3 sequence: CAWSGGNYEQYF. The DNA for the CDR3 is TGTGCCTGGAGTGGGGGCAACTACGAGCAGTACTTC.

This chain links TRBV18 with TRBJ2-5; D is unclear. Trimming left V 3 bases short and J 5 bases short, with 10 bases between. CDR1 and CDR2 from the germline V gene are KGHSH and LQKENI. The CDR3 contains 13 residues. DNA of the CDR3: TGTGCCAGCTCACCGGAGTCTAGGGAGACCCAGTACTTC. Protein product: CASSPESRETQYF.

This clone was counted once. The chain recombines TRBV9 with TRBJ2-5; a possible D gene is TRBD1 (6 bases). The CDR3 has 14 residues. V was clipped by 3 bases and J by 2 bases, with 11 bases between them. The germline gives CDR1 SGDLS, CDR2 YYNGEE. CDR3 region: CASSDRGQQETQYF. Here the CDR3 DNA reads TGTGCCAGCAGCGACCGAGGACAGCAAGAGACCCAGTACTTC. Using reference TRBV9 and TRBJ2-5 for the parts outside the CDR3, the full variable domain is DSGVTQTPKHLITATGQRVTLRCSPRSGDLSVYWYQQSLDQGLQFLIQYYNGEERAKGNILERFSAQQFPDLHSELNLSSLELGDSALYFCASSDRGQQETQYFGPGTRLLVL.

This chain joins TRBV6-6 and TRBJ2-2, with TRBD2 identical over 8 bases. Germline V CDR1 and CDR2: MNHNY, SVGAGI (reference sequence). The CDR3 length is 15 residues. The J segment lost 5 bases and the V segment lost 6 bases, leaving 8 bases of the junction unmatched. This CDR3 reads CASRIAGRMTGELFF. The CDR3 bases are TGTGCCAGCAGGATAGCGGGAAGGATGACCGGGGAGCTGTTTTTT.

This sequence joins TRBV5-8 and TRBJ1-1, with 9 bases that match TRBD1. Germline CDR1 SGHTS, CDR2 YDEGEE. V gave up 2 bases and J gave up 3 bases; unmatched junction bases: 11. The CDR3 sequence is 17 residues long. Here the CDR3 reads CASSFRDRVKSDTEAFF. The CDR3 DNA is TGTGCCAGCAGCTTCCGGGACAGGGTTAAATCGGACACTGAAGCTTTCTTT.

The chain has TRBV19 and TRBJ1-1; 8 bases fit TRBD1. In germline, CDR1 is LNHDA, CDR2 SQIVND (reference sequence). The CDR3 is 17 amino acids. The ends lost 1 base at V and 1 base at J; junction bases unmatched: 8. CDR3 in DNA: TGTGCCAGTAGTATAGTCGGCAGGGGGCTGGAGAACACTGAAGCTTTCTTT. Encoded protein: CASSIVGRGLENTEAFF.

The V call is TRBV6-6, the J call TRBJ2-7; 8 bases map to TRBD2. From germline, CDR1 is MNHNY and CDR2 SVGAGI (reference sequence). V gave up 1 base and J gave up 6 bases; unmatched junction bases: 5. This CDR3 has 14 residues. DNA for the CDR3: TGTGCCAGCAGTTACTACGGGGGGGCAGTCGAGCAGTACTTC. The encoded protein is CASSYYGGAVEQYF.

The chain has TRBV5-1 and TRBJ2-7, with TRBD2 matching 9 bases. Unmatched junction bases numbered 6, after V lost 4 bases and J lost 7 bases. This CDR3 region has 13 residues. Germline loops: CDR1 SGHRS, CDR2 YFSETQ. In DNA form, the CDR3 reads TGCGCCAGCAGCATAGCGGGAGTAAAAGAGCAGTACTTC. Protein sequence: CASSIAGVKEQYF.

The chain links TRBV6-5 to TRBJ1-1; 7 bases map to TRBD1. CDR3 length: 14 amino acids. V shed 2 bases, J shed 5 bases, and the junction held 5 bases outside the gene matches. Germline-derived CDR1 and CDR2 are MNHEY and SVGAGI. The CDR3 region has the DNA TGTGCCAGCAGTTACCTGGCAGGGGGAACTGAAGCTTTCTTT. Protein product: CASSYLAGGTEAFF.